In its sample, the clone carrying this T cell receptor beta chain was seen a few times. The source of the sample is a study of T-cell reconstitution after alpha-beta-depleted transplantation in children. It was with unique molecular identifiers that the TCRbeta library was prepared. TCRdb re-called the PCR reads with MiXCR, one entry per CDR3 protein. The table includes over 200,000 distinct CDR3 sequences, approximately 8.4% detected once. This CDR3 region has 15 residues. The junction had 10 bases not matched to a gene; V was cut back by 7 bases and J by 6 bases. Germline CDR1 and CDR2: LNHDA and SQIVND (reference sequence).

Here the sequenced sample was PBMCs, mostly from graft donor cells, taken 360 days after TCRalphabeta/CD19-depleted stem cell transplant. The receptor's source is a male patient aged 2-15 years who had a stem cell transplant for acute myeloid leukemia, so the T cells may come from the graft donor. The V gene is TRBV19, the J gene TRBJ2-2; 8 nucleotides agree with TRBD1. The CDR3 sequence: CASNDDGQGSGELFF. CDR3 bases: TGTGCCAGTAACGACGATGGACAGGGTTCCGGGGAGCTGTTTTTT.